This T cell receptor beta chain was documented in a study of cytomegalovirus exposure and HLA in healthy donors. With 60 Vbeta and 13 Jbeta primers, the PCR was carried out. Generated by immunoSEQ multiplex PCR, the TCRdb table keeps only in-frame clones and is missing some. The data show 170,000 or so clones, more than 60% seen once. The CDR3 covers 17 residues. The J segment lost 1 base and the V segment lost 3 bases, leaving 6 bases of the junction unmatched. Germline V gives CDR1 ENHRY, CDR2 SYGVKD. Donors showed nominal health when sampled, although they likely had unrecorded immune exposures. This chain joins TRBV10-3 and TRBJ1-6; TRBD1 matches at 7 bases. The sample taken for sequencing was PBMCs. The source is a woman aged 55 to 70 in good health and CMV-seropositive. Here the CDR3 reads CAISDPQDRSYNSPLHF. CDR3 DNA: TGTGCCATCAGTGACCCACAGGACAGGTCCTATAATTCACCCCTCCACTTT.